This T cell receptor beta chain was profiled in a study of cytomegalovirus exposure and HLA in healthy donors. Study-wide results and caveats: Reports state that TCR beta sequences accurately predicted most subjects' HLA-A and HLA-B alleles.

The PCR ran on 60 Vbeta and 13 Jbeta primers. In the authors' methods: Around 10 million shared chains were among around 80 million unique TCR beta chains counted in a later analysis. Profiling relied on immunoSEQ multiplex PCR, and the TCRdb table lists in-frame clones only, not all of them. V and J calls and clone size follow that table, whereas D and trimming were derived from the DNA. This table has roughly 100,000 clones, around 79% appearing once. This clone appeared once. Its antigen is still unknown. Sequences were obtained from PBMCs. The receptor's source is a man aged 50 to 59 in good health and CMV-seropositive.

In nucleotides, the CDR3 is TGCGCCAGCAGCACACAGGGACTAGCGGGAGCCGACGAGCAGTACTTC. Translated: CASSTQGLAGADEQYF. This chain connects TRBV5-1 to TRBJ2-5; 14 bases map to TRBD2. The closer fit of TRBJ2-7 to the DNA end suggests the J call may be wrong. This CDR3 is built from 16 residues. Germline V gene sequence: CDR1 SGHRS, CDR2 YFSETQ.